One sample yielded the 2 T cell receptor beta chains listed below, sequenced in a study of blood T cell repertoires in COVID-19 (TCRdb year 2020). Libraries were built with the immunoSEQ multiplex PCR assay. What TCRdb holds here is the immuneACCESS table cut down to in-frame rearrangements. Part of the clones is not present; checked against another copy, under half of the missing clones reflect an unresolved V gene, and the others are unexplained. The table for this sample lists 300,000 to 500,000 clones; roughly 87% of them were counted only once. The top ten hold approximately 2.1% of the sample. The material sequenced was PBMCs or T cells enriched from blood (not recorded which). All receptors derive from a woman between 40 and 50 years old with acute COVID-19.

The V call is TRBV24-1, the J call TRBJ2-1; 7 positions agree with TRBD1. Trimming removed 4 bases from V and 9 bases from J; junction bases left unmatched: 8. CDR3 length: 14 amino acids. The V gene's germline CDR1 is KGHDR and CDR2 SFDVKD. CDR3 sequence: CATSDPRDSGEQFF. The CDR3 DNA reads as TGTGCCACCAGTGACCCCCGGGACAGCGGTGAGCAGTTCTTC.

The chain joins TRBV29-1 to TRBJ1-2, with 10 bases matching TRBD1. Germline V gives CDR1 SQVTM, CDR2 ANQGSEA. V gave up 7 bases and J gave up 6 bases; unmatched junction bases: 5. The CDR3 loop spans 12 amino acids. The CDR3 bases are TGCAGCGCCGGACAGGGGGTTGATGGCTACACCTTC. Protein sequence: CSAGQGVDGYTF.